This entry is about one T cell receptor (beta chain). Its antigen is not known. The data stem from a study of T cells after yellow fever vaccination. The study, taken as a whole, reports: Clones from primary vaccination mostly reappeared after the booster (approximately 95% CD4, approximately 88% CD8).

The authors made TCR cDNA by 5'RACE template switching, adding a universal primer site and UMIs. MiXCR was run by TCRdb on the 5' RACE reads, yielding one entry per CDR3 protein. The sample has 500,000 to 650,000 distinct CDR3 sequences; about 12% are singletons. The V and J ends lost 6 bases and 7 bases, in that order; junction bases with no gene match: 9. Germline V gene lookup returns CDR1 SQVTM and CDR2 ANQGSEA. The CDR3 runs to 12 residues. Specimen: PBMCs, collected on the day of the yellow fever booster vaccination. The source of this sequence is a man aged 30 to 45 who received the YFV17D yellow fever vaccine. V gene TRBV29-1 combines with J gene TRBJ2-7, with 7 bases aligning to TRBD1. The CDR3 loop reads CSVADRVGEQYF. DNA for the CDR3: TGCAGCGTAGCCGACAGGGTGGGGGAGCAGTACTTC.